This T cell receptor (beta chain) came from a study of vaccination effects on CD4 cells after COVID-19. General observations from the study: Common cold coronaviruses were cross-recognized by only 1 of 255 vaccine-induced clones in healthy vaccinees. Convalescent patients were few in the study, and early post-infection timepoints were absent.

ViraFEST expansion of antigen-specific CD4+ T cells with viral peptide pools preceded sequencing. Cells that had been cultured for 10 days were the source of isolated CD4+ T cells. Participants completed two doses of the BNT162b2 or mRNA-1273 vaccine. Each vaccine recipient was nucleocapsid antibody negative and had no prior SARS-CoV-2 infection. IL-2 medium took the place of half the medium on both days 3 and 7. The V gene lost 4 bases and the J gene lost 0 bases, with 14 bases spanning the gap. The CDR3 spans 17 residues. Germline-derived CDR1 and CDR2 are SGHRS and YFSETQ. Profiling relied on immunoSEQ multiplex PCR, and the TCRdb table lists in-frame clones only, not all of them. This table has about 33,000 clones, roughly 86% appearing once. Remarks on this clone: Its antigen is unidentified.

This chain joins TRBV5-1 and TRBJ1-6; D is possibly TRBD1 (5 bases). This receptor was identified in a human donor who received a COVID-19 vaccine. Some clones in this sample may be carry-over from other donors' samples. This specimen was CD4+ T cells from PBMCs cultured with HCoV-NL63 spike peptides, taken after COVID-19 vaccination. The CDR3 is CASSRQTAGSYNSPLHF. CDR3 nucleotides: TGCGCCAGCAGCCGTCAGACAGCCGGCTCCTATAATTCACCCCTCCACTTT.